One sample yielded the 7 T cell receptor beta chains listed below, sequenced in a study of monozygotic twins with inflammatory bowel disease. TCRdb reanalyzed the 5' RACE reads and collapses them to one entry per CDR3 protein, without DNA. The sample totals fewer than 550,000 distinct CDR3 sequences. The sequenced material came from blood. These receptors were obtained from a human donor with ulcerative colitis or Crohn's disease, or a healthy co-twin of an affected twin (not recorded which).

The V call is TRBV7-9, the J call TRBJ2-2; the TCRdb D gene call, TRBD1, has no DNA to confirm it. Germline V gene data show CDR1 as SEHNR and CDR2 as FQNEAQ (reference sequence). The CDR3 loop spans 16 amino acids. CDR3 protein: CASSRRRGRETGELFF.

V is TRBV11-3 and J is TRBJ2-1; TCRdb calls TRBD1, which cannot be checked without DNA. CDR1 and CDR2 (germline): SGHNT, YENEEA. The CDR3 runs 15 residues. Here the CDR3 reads CASSMGRSSYDEQFF.

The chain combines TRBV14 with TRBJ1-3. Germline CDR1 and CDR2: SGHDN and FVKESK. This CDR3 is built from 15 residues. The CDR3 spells CASSQEVFSGNTIYF.

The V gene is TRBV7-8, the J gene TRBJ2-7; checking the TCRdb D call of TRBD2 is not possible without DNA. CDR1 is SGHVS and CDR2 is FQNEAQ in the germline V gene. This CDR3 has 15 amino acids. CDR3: CASSLAALAGAEQYF.

The CDR3 sequence: CSVEAPFFSGGDNEQFF. The chain joins TRBV29-1 to TRBJ2-1; with no DNA, the TCRdb D assignment of TRBD2 cannot be verified. Per the germline V gene, CDR1 is SQVTM and CDR2 is ANQGSEA. This CDR3 comprises 17 residues.

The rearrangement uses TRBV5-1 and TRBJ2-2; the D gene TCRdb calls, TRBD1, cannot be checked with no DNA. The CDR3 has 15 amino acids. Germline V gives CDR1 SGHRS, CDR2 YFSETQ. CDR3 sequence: CASSLTGPGTGELFF.

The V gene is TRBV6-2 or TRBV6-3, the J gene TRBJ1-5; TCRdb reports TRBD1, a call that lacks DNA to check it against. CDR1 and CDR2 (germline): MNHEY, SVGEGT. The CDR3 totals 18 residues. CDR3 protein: CASRSITGVGDSNQPQHF.